This T cell receptor (beta chain) was documented in a study of T cells in Graves' hyperthyroidism and ophthalmopathy. This CDR3 region has 15 residues. The V segment lost 6 bases and the J segment 0 bases; nucleotides outside the gene matches: 4. Germline values: CDR1 SQVTM, CDR2 ANQGSEA. This clonotype was recorded many times. The TCR beta CDR3 regions underwent amplification using RNA transcripts as the source. A first-round RT-PCR of the TCR CDR3 used the HTBI primer set. Via MiXCR, TCRdb re-called the multiplex PCR reads, giving one row per CDR3 protein. The data hold hundreds of thousands of distinct CDR3 sequences, with approximately 15% observed a single time. Every diagnosis used clinical symptoms, serum thyroxine and TRAb, thyroid ultrasound and orbital computed tomography.

Sequenced sample: blood. The clonotype originates from a woman aged 18-35 years with Graves' hyperthyroidism. The J gene is TRBJ2-1, the V gene TRBV29-1, with TRBD2 matching over 11 bases. In DNA form, the CDR3 reads TGCAGCGTGCGAGGGACTAGCGGCTCCTACAATGAGCAGTTCTTC. It yields the protein CSVRGTSGSYNEQFF.